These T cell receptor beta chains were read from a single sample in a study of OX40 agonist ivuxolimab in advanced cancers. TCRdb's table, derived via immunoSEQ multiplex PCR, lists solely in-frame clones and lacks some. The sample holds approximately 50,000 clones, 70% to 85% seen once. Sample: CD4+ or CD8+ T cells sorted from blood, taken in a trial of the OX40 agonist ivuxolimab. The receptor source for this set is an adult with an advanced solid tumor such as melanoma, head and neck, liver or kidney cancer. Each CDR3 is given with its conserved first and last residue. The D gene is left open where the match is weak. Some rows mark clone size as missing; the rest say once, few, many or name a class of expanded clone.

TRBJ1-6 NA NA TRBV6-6 CASSEEGSNSPLHF TGTGCCAGCAGTGAGGAAGGGAGTAATTCACCCCTCCACTTT
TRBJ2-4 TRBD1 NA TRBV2 CASSEGTGQGIQYF TGTGCCAGCAGTGAAGGGACAGGGCAGGGCATTCAGTACTTC
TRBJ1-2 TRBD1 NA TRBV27 CASSSTWTGSNYGYTF TGTGCCAGCAGTTCAACTTGGACAGGATCTAACTATGGCTACACCTTC
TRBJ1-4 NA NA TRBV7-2 CASSLYRVEANEKLFF TGTGCCAGCAGCTTGTACAGGGTAGAGGCTAATGAAAAACTGTTTTTT
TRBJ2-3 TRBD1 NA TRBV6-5 CASRGQGTDTQYF TGTGCCAGCAGGGGACAGGGCACAGATACGCAGTATTTT
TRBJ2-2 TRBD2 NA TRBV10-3 CAISNLAGAGELFF TGTGCCATCAGCAACCTAGCGGGGGCTGGGGAGCTGTTTTTT
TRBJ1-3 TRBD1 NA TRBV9 CASSVTGGFTGNTIYF TGTGCCAGCAGCGTTACAGGGGGCTTTACTGGAAACACCATATATTTT
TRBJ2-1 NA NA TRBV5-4 CASSPGPGPYNEQFF TGTGCCAGCAGCCCGGGACCTGGCCCCTACAATGAGCAGTTCTTC
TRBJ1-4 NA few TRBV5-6 CASSIVAGSTNEKLFF TGTGCCAGCAGCATCGTAGCAGGGTCAACTAATGAAAAACTGTTTTTT
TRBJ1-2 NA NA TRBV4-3 CASSQDPSGYGYTF TGCGCCAGCAGCCAAGATCCATCCGGTTATGGCTACACCTTC
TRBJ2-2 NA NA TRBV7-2 CASSFLGTRGFTGELFF TGTGCCAGCAGCTTCCTCGGGACCCGCGGTTTCACCGGGGAGCTGTTTTTT
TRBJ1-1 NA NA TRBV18 CASSNLPQSEAFF TGTGCCAGCTCAAACCTACCACAGTCTGAAGCTTTCTTT
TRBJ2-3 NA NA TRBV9 CASSARDTRSDTQYF TGTGCCAGCAGCGCCCGGGACACGAGGTCAGATACGCAGTATTTT
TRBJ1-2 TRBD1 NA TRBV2 CASPQGVSNDYGYTF TGTGCCAGCCCGCAGGGGGTCTCCAATGACTATGGCTACACCTTC
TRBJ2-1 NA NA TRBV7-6 CASSLTTVPYNEQFF TGTGCCAGCAGCTTAACGACAGTGCCCTACAATGAGCAGTTCTTC
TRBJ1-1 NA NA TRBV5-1 CASSLGSATEAFF TGCGCCAGCAGCTTGGGAAGCGCCACTGAAGCTTTCTTT
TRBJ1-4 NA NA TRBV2 CASTEDNEKLFF TGTGCCAGCACCGAAGATAATGAAAAACTGTTTTTT
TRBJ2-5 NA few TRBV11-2 CASSGGLEETQYF TGTGCCAGCAGCGGGGGACTCGAAGAGACCCAGTACTTC
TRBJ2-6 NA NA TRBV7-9 CASSFARIALTF TGTGCCAGCAGCTTCGCCCGTATAGCCCTGACTTTC
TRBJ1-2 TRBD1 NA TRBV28 CASSFIDRGGGHGYTF TGTGCCAGCAGTTTCATAGACAGGGGGGGAGGGCATGGCTACACCTTC
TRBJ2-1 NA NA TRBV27 CASSSTGIEQFF TGTGCCAGCAGTTCTACAGGGATAGAGCAGTTCTTC
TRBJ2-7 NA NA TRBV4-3 CASSQEAQPSYEQYF TGCGCCAGCAGCCAAGAAGCCCAGCCCTCCTACGAGCAGTACTTC
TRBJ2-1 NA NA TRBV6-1 CASSEGLAYEQFF TGTGCCAGCAGTGAAGGGTTGGCGTATGAGCAGTTCTTC
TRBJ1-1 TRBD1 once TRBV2 CARQGAIPMNTEAFF TGTGCTAGACAGGGGGCCATCCCTATGAACACTGAAGCTTTCTTT
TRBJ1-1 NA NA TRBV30 CAWSVDVNTEAFF TGTGCCTGGAGTGTAGATGTGAACACTGAAGCTTTCTTT
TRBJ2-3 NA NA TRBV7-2 CASSLASTTHTDTQYF TGTGCCAGCAGCTTAGCGTCTACCACTCACACAGATACGCAGTATTTT
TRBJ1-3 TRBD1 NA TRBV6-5 CASSYRGQHSGNTIYF TGTGCCAGCAGTTACCGGGGACAGCACTCTGGAAACACCATATATTTT
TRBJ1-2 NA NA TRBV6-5 CASSWTDYGYTF TGTGCCAGCAGTTGGACAGACTATGGCTACACCTTC
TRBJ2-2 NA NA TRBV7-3 CASSSRGAPNTGELFF TGTGCCAGCAGCTCCCGGGGGGCGCCGAACACCGGGGAGCTGTTTTTT
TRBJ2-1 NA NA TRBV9 CASSVIDDEQFF TGTGCCAGCAGCGTAATCGATGATGAGCAGTTCTTC
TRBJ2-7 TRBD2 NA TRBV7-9 CASSLRQGGSEQYF TGTGCCAGCAGCTTACGCCAGGGAGGGTCGGAGCAGTACTTC
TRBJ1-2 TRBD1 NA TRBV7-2 CASSSTGGAGYGYTF TGTGCCAGCAGCTCTACAGGGGGCGCGGGCTATGGCTACACCTTC
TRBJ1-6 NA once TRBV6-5 CASSYGQGLLHF TGTGCCAGCAGTTACGGCCAGGGTTTGCTCCACTTT
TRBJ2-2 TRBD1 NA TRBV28 CASSSGQAINTGELFF TGTGCCAGCAGTTCGGGACAGGCTATCAACACCGGGGAGCTGTTTTTT
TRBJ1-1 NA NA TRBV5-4 CASSSSSGGGTEAFF TGTGCCAGCAGCTCCTCGAGCGGGGGGGGCACTGAAGCTTTCTTT
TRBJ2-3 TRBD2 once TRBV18 CASSQPGLGTDTQYF TGTGCCAGCTCACAACCGGGACTAGGCACAGATACGCAGTATTTT
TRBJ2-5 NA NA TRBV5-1 CASSLTSKETQYF TGCGCCAGCAGCTTGACCTCTAAAGAGACCCAGTACTTC
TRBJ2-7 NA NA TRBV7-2 CASSLVSSYEQYF TGTGCCAGCAGCTTAGTCTCTAGCTACGAGCAGTACTTC
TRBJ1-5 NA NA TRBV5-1 CASSLGEISQPQHF TGCGCCAGCAGCTTAGGGGAAATTAGTCAGCCCCAGCATTTT
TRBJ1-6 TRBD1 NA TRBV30 CAWRETGGASPLHF TGTGCCTGGAGGGAGACAGGGGGCGCGTCACCCCTCCACTTT
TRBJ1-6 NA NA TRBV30 CAWSVDDRRNSPLHF TGTGCCTGGAGTGTAGACGACAGACGTAATTCACCCCTCCACTTT
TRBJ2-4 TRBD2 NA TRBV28 CASSSGLAQNIQYF TGTGCCAGCAGCTCGGGACTAGCCCAAAACATTCAGTACTTC
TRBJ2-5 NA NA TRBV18 CASSQDSPQTQYF TGTGCCAGCTCACAAGACTCCCCCCAGACCCAGTACTTC
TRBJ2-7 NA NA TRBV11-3 CASSPRTPGYEQYF TGTGCCAGCAGCCCTCGGACCCCGGGCTACGAGCAGTACTTC
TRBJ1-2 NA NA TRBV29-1 CSVGGAWGYTF TGCAGCGTTGGGGGGGCCTGGGGCTACACCTTC
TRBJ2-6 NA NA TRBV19 CASSIDGASNSGANVLTF TGTGCCAGTAGTATAGATGGGGCTTCAAACTCTGGGGCCAACGTCCTGACTTTC
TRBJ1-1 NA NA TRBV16 CASSPQSHNEAFF TGTGCCAGCAGCCCCCAATCACATAATGAAGCTTTCTTT
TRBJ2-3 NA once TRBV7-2 CASSSLGGGGRVDTQYF TGTGCCAGCAGCTCCCTAGGGGGGGGCGGTCGGGTTGATACGCAGTATTTT
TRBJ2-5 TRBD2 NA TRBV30 CAWSGGGQETQYF TGTGCCTGGAGTGGGGGGGGCCAAGAGACCCAGTACTTC
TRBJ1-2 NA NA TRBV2 CASSQDTNYGYTF TGTGCCAGCAGTCAAGACACAAACTATGGCTACACCTTC
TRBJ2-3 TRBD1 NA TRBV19 CASSKGQGVTDTQYF TGTGCCAGTAGCAAGGGACAGGGTGTGACAGATACGCAGTATTTT
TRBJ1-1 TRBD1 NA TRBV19 CASSSSGTVNTEAFF TGTGCCAGTAGTTCCTCCGGGACAGTGAACACTGAAGCTTTCTTT
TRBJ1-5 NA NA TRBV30 CAWSFRVSNQPQHF TGTGCCTGGAGTTTCCGGGTTAGCAATCAGCCCCAGCATTTT